The 25 T cell receptor beta chains in this list originate from one sample, sequenced in a study of blood T cell repertoires in COVID-19. The data were produced by immunoSEQ multiplex PCR, yet TCRdb's version contains in-frame clones alone and is incomplete. The sample lists about 73,000 clones; less than 95% were seen once. The sample comprised peripheral blood. All receptors come from a woman aged 18-30 years with acute or convalescent COVID-19.

In regard to this clone: This sample also contains other DNA sequences that code for the same CDR3. J is TRBJ2-7 and V is TRBV19, with 8 positions matching TRBD1. The CDR3 contains 14 residues. V shed 5 bases and J 4 bases; nucleotides not matched to a gene: 7. Germline V gene sequence: CDR1 LNHDA, CDR2 SQIVND (reference sequence). The CDR3 sequence is CASSPTRTGYEQYF. CDR3 DNA sequence: TGTGCCAGTAGTCCGACTCGGACAGGGTACGAGCAGTACTTC.

The chain joins TRBV7-2 to TRBJ2-1, with TRBD1 matching 8 bases. CDR1 and CDR2 (germline): SGHTA, FQGNSA. This CDR3 spans 14 amino acids. The trim removed 5 bases at V and 11 bases at J, leaving 11 bases unmatched. CDR3: CASSPGPRTGKQFF. The CDR3 DNA reads as TGTGCCAGCAGCCCAGGGCCCCGGACAGGGAAGCAGTTCTTC.

The chain joins TRBV10-3 to TRBJ2-7; 10 bases are shared with TRBD2. Unmatched junction bases numbered 5, after V lost 2 bases and J lost 4 bases. Germline V gene sequence: CDR1 ENHRY, CDR2 SYGVKD. This CDR3 has 15 residues. CDR3 in DNA: TGTGCCATCAGTGAGAAACTAGCGGGGCCTTACGAGCAGTACTTC. Translated: CAISEKLAGPYEQYF.

CDR3 sequence: CASSHRVGTNEKLFF. For the CDR3, the DNA is TGTGCCAGCAGTCACAGGGTCGGAACTAATGAAAAACTGTTTTTT. The chain combines TRBV6-2 or TRBV6-3 with TRBJ1-4; possibly TRBD1 for D (6 bases). The CDR3 is 15 amino acids. The germline V gene encodes CDR1 MNHEY and CDR2 SVGEGT. Trimming stripped 5 bases from V and 1 base from J, with 11 bases between.

The rearrangement uses TRBV6-2 or TRBV6-3 and TRBJ2-6, with 10 nucleotides matching TRBD1. Germline V gene data show CDR1 as MNHEY and CDR2 as SVGEGT. V gave up 3 bases and J gave up 3 bases; unmatched junction bases: 8. This CDR3 is built from 18 residues. CDR3 in amino acids: CASSYGGQGLNGANVLTF. CDR3 in DNA: TGTGCCAGCAGTTATGGGGGACAGGGGCTCAATGGGGCCAACGTCCTGACTTTC.

The V and J genes are TRBV2 and TRBJ1-4; D remains ambiguous. The CDR3 consists of 15 residues. Germline CDR1 reads SNHLY; CDR2 reads FYNNEI. Trimming took 8 bases from V and 3 from J, leaving 16 bases between them. CDR3 nucleotide sequence: TGTGCCAGCCGAGCCTCCCTACAGCCTAATGAAAAACTGTTTTTT. It yields the protein CASRASLQPNEKLFF.

The chain is built from TRBV4-2 and TRBJ2-5; D is possibly TRBD1 (6 bases). Trimming pared 1 base from V and 3 bases from J, leaving 12 bases between. Germline-derived CDR1 and CDR2 are LGHNA and YNFKEQ. The CDR3 contains 15 residues. CDR3 bases: TGTGCCAGCAGCCAAGGGTCTGGGGGCGAAGAGACCCAGTACTTC. Protein product: CASSQGSGGEETQYF.

The V and J genes are TRBV18 and TRBJ2-7; perhaps TRBD1 as D (5 bases). Trimming shortened V by 3 bases and J by 5 bases, and 11 bases separated the two germline ends. In germline, CDR1 is KGHSH, CDR2 LQKENI. This CDR3 comprises 13 residues. The CDR3 bases are TGTGCCAGCTCACCGCTCCCGGACAACGAGCAGTACTTC. Translated, it gives CASSPLPDNEQYF.

The CDR3 coding sequence is TGTGCCAGCAGCTTAAAGGTGGCAGGGCTAAGTCTGACAGATACGCAGTATTTT. Translation: CASSLKVAGLSLTDTQYF. V gene TRBV7-2 combines with J gene TRBJ2-3; D may be TRBD1 (5 bases). The CDR3 spans 18 residues. Trimming left V 2 bases short and J 3 bases short, with 21 bases between. Germline assignment: CDR1 SGHTA and CDR2 FQGNSA.

A single count supports this clone. The V call is TRBV18, the J call TRBJ2-7; TRBD1 matches 8 bases. The CDR3 loop spans 14 amino acids. The V segment lost 5 bases and the J segment 4 bases; nucleotides outside the gene matches: 7. CDR1 and CDR2 (germline): KGHSH, LQKENI. The CDR3 DNA sequence: TGTGCCAGCTCAACGGACAGGGTTTCATACGAGCAGTACTTC. Its translation is CASSTDRVSYEQYF.

The genes are TRBV30 and TRBJ1-1; no clear D gene. The CDR3 is 14 amino acids. The V end was cut by 2 bases, the J end by 5 bases, with 15 bases between. Germline CDR1 reads GTSNPN; CDR2 reads SVGIG (reference sequence). For the CDR3, the DNA is TGTGCCTGGAGTCCCGGACTGGGAGGGACTGAAGCTTTCTTT. This sequence encodes CAWSPGLGGTEAFF.

The J gene is TRBJ2-3, the V gene TRBV2, with TRBD2 identical over 11 bases. Germline CDR1 reads SNHLY; CDR2 reads FYNNEI. J gave up 5 bases and V 4 bases, and 5 bases lay outside the gene matches. This CDR3 region has 15 residues. CDR3 sequence (DNA): TGTGCCAGCAGTGGGATAGCGGGAGGGATAGATACGCAGTATTTT. It specifies CASSGIAGGIDTQYF.

V and J are TRBV7-6 and TRBJ2-1; 7 bases are a match to TRBD2. Unmatched junction bases numbered 15, after V lost 5 bases and J lost 8 bases. This CDR3 region has 16 residues. Germline V gene lookup returns CDR1 SGHVS and CDR2 FNYEAQ. The CDR3 loop is CASSPTTSSAGYEQFF. The CDR3 region has the DNA TGTGCCAGCAGCCCAACGACTAGCTCGGCGGGCTATGAGCAGTTCTTC.

The chain joins TRBV6-5 to TRBJ1-1, with D tentatively TRBD1 (5 bases). CDR3 length: 15 amino acids. V dropped 2 bases and J dropped 5 bases, with 15 bases sitting between them. Germline CDR1 and CDR2: MNHEY and SVGAGI. CDR3 nucleotides: TGTGCCAGCAGTTACGCTTGGGGGGTCGAGACTGAAGCTTTCTTT. Its protein is CASSYAWGVETEAFF.

The chain couples TRBV2 to TRBJ2-7; 8 nucleotides line up with TRBD1. V gave up 7 bases and J gave up 4 bases; unmatched junction bases: 6. The CDR3 is 13 amino acids. CDR1 SNHLY and CDR2 FYNNEI come from the germline V gene. CDR3 residues: CASKDRGMYEQYF. In DNA, the CDR3 is TGTGCCAGCAAAGACAGGGGAATGTACGAGCAGTACTTC.

The rearrangement links TRBV3-1 (or the pseudogene TRBV3-2) to TRBJ2-3; D perhaps matches TRBD2 (6 bases). Trimming removed 4 bases at V and 3 bases at J, with 14 bases between. The CDR3 spans 15 residues. Germline loops: CDR1 LGHDT, CDR2 YNNKEL (reference sequence). CDR3 DNA: TGTGCCAGCAGCCCCCCCGTGGGAGGAACAGATACGCAGTATTTT. Translated: CASSPPVGGTDTQYF.

The chain uses TRBV28 and TRBJ1-2; D call uncertain. Germline lookup yields CDR1 MDHEN and CDR2 SYDVKM. Deletions cut 6 bases from V and 2 bases from J, with 16 bases between. The CDR3 runs to 15 residues. CDR3 sequence (DNA): TGTGCCAGCAGACTCCCCCGAGCAGGAAACTATGGCTACACCTTC. This codes for CASRLPRAGNYGYTF.

The chain carries TRBV18 and TRBJ2-3, with D possibly being TRBD2 (6 bases). In germline, CDR1 is KGHSH, CDR2 LQKENI. This CDR3 has 15 amino acids. The V end was cut by 8 bases, the J end by 0 bases, with 15 bases between. The DNA of the CDR3 is TGTGCCAGCCTGGGGTCCGCGGGGAGCACAGATACGCAGTATTTT. Translation gives CASLGSAGSTDTQYF.

The chain employs TRBV7-2 and TRBJ2-7; 7 nucleotides match TRBD2. V shed 0 bases, J shed 2 bases, and the junction held 10 bases outside the gene matches. This CDR3 is 17 amino acids long. Germline values: CDR1 SGHTA, CDR2 FQGNSA. The DNA of the CDR3 is TGTGCCAGCAGCTTAGCCGCTGGCGGGAGAACGACCTACGAGCAGTACTTC. This encodes CASSLAAGGRTTYEQYF.

The genes are TRBV7-2 and TRBJ2-1; D gene ambiguous. Trimming took off 2 bases at V and 8 bases at J, with 10 bases between the two ends. The CDR3 spans 13 residues. Germline CDR1 reads SGHTA; CDR2 reads FQGNSA. The CDR3, as DNA: TGTGCCAGCAGCTTAATAGTCGCGGATGAGCAGTTCTTC. The encoded protein is CASSLIVADEQFF. The full variable domain, completed using reference TRBV7-2 and TRBJ2-1, is GAGVSQSPSNKVTEKGKDVELRCDPISGHTALYWYRQSLGQGLEFLIYFQGNSAPDKSGLPSDRFSAERTGGSVSTLTIQRTQQEDSAVYLCASSLIVADEQFFGPGTRLTVL.

V gene TRBV25-1 combines with J gene TRBJ1-6, with 8 nucleotides matching TRBD1. The CDR3 is 14 amino acids. The germline CDR1 and CDR2 sequences are MGHDK and SYGVNS. With V trimmed by 3 bases and J by 8 bases, 3 bases remained unmatched. CDR3 loop: CASSETGDHSPLHF. The DNA for the CDR3 is TGTGCCAGCAGTGAGACAGGGGACCATTCACCCCTCCACTTT.

This clone has just a few counts. The chain uses TRBV2 and TRBJ1-2; D is unclear. The CDR3 runs 13 residues. Germline CDR1 and CDR2: SNHLY and FYNNEI. Trimming left V 6 bases short and J 7 bases short, with 15 bases between. The CDR3 region is CASSTGTESGYTF. The CDR3 DNA reads TGTGCCAGCAGCACCGGCACAGAATCTGGCTACACCTTC.

The CDR3 DNA is TGTGCCAGCAGTGAGATCAGGGGCACCTACGAGCAGTACTTC. Encoded protein: CASSEIRGTYEQYF. The genes are TRBV2 and TRBJ2-7; the D gene is possibly TRBD1 (6 bases). The CDR3 length is 14 residues. Germline V gene lookup returns CDR1 SNHLY and CDR2 FYNNEI. V lost 3 bases and J lost 2, with 11 bases in between.

The V call is TRBV29-1, the J call TRBJ2-2; tentatively, D is TRBD2 (6 bases). The CDR3 contains 16 residues. The germline V and J ends were trimmed by 1 base and 1 base, with 13 bases remaining between them. The germline V gene has CDR1 SQVTM and CDR2 ANQGSEA. DNA of the CDR3: TGCAGCGTTGAAGTTGGTAGCGGTCAGAACACCGGGGAGCTGTTTTTT. Its protein product is CSVEVGSGQNTGELFF.

The rearrangement joins TRBV5-1 to TRBJ2-2, with D unclear. The germline V gene has CDR1 SGHRS and CDR2 YFSETQ. V lost 3 bases and J lost 0, with 12 bases in between. This CDR3 region has 16 residues. The CDR3 spells CASSSYRESNTGELFF. The CDR3 nucleotides are TGCGCCAGCAGCTCCTACAGAGAATCGAACACCGGGGAGCTGTTTTTT.